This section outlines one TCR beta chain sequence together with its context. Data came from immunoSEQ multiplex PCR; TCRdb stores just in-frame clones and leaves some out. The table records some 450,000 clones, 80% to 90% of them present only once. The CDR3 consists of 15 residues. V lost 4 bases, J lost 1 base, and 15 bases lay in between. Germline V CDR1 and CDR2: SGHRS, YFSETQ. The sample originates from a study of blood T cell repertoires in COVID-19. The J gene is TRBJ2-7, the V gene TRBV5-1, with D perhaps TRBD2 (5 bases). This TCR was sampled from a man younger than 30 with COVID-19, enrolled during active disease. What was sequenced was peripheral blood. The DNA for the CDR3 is TGCGCCAGCAGCCTAGCTGGCCCGAATTCCTACGAGCAGTACTTC. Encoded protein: CASSLAGPNSYEQYF.